This T cell receptor (beta chain) was documented in a study of blood T cell repertoires in COVID-19. Study background: The United States, Italy and Spain were the sources of the acute and convalescent COVID-19 samples.

J lost 4 bases, V lost 6 bases, and 7 bases had no gene match. CDR3 length: 15 amino acids. The germline V gene has CDR1 SGHAT and CDR2 FQNNGV. Data came from immunoSEQ multiplex PCR; TCRdb stores just in-frame clones and leaves some out. In the table there are over 50,000 clones, around 84% of which are singletons. V and J are TRBV11-2 and TRBJ2-3; 10 bases map to TRBD2. Sequencing was carried out using peripheral blood. The TCR originated in a human donor in a cohort sampled during active COVID-19. The CDR3 spells CASSRGLAGADTQYF. The CDR3 DNA is TGTGCCAGCAGTCGGGGCCTAGCGGGGGCAGATACGCAGTATTTT. Based on the CDR3 plus reference TRBV11-2 and TRBJ2-3, the full variable domain is EAGVAQSPRYKIIEKRQSVAFWCNPISGHATLYWYQQILGQGPKLLIQFQNNGVVDDSQLPKDRFSAERLKGVDSTLKIQPAKLEDSAVYLCASSRGLAGADTQYFGPGTRLTVL.